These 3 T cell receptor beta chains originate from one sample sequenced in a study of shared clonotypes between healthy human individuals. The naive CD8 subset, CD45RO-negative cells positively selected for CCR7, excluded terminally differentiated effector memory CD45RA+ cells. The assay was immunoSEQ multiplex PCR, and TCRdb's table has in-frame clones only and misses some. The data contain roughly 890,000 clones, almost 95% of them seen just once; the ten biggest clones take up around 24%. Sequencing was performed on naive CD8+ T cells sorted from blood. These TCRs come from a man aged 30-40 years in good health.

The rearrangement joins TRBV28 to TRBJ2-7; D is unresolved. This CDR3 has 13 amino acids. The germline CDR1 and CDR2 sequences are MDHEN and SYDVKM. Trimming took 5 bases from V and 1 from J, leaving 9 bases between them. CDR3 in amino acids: CASSRPGSYEQYF. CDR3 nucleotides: TGTGCCAGCAGTAGGCCAGGTTCCTACGAGCAGTACTTC.

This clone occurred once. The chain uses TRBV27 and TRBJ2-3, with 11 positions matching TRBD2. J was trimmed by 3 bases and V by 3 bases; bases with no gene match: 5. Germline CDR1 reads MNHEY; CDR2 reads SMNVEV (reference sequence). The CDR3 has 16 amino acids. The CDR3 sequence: CASSFLLAGATDTQYF. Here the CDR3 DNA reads TGTGCCAGCAGTTTTTTACTAGCGGGAGCAACAGATACGCAGTATTTT.

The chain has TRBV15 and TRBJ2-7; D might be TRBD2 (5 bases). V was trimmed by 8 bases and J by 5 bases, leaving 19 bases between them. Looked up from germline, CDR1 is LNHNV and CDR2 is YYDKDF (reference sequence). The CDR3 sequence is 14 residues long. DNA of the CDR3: TGTGCCACCCGTTCCGAGGCGGAGGTCGACGAGCAGTACTTC. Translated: CATRSEAEVDEQYF.